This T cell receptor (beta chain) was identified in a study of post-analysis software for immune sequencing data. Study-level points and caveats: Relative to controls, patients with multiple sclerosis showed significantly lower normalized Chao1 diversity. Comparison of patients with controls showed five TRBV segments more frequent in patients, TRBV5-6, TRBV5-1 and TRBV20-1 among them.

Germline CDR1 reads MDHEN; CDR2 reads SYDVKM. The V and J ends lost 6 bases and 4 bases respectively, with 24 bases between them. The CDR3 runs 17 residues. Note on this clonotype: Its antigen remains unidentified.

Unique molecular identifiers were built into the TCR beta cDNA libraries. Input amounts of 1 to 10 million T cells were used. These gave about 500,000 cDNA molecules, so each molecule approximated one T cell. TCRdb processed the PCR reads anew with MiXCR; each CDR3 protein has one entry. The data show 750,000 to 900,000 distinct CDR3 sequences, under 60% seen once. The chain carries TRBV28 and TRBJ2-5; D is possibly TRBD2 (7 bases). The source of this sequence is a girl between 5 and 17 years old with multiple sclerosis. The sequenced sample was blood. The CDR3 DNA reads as TGTGCCAGCAGCCCGGGGGGCATCCCCCGAGGTACAGAGACCCAGTACTTC. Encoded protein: CASSPGGIPRGTETQYF.